This T cell receptor (beta chain) derives from a study of cytomegalovirus exposure and HLA in healthy donors. General study points: Sequencing likely generated an artifact that appeared as a cluster of highly shared sequence variants. It was reported that TCR beta sequences correctly inferred the HLA-A and HLA-B alleles for most subjects.

The PCR made use of 60 Vbeta and 13 Jbeta primers. Only in-frame clones appear in the TCRdb table, and some are missing; sequencing was by immunoSEQ multiplex PCR. Of about 140,000 clones in the sample, over 75% were seen once. A remark on this clone: The antigen is not known.

This CDR3 comprises 13 residues. Germline CDR1 is MNHEY and CDR2 is SMNVEV (reference sequence). The V end was cut by 1 base, the J end by 7 bases, with 8 bases between. The rearrangement uses TRBV27 and TRBJ2-1, with D unresolved. The sequence was collected from a female donor in good health and CMV-seronegative. Sequencing was done on a sample of PBMCs. CDR3 loop: CASSLLAQNEQFF. The CDR3, as DNA: TGTGCCAGCAGTTTATTAGCCCAGAATGAGCAGTTCTTC.